A single sample gave rise to the 11 T cell receptor beta chains below, sequenced in a study of somatic mutations in cytotoxic T cells in rheumatoid arthritis. Clones were read by immunoSEQ multiplex PCR, and TCRdb kept only the in-frame ones, dropping some. The sample carries 12,000 to 15,000 clones, over 70% recorded once. The source material was CD8+ T cells sorted from blood. These receptors were collected from an adult with rheumatoid arthritis.

This chain joins TRBV6-1 and TRBJ1-1; D possibly corresponds to TRBD1 (6 bases). The germline V and J ends were trimmed by 5 bases and 2 bases, with 9 bases remaining between them. CDR3 length: 13 residues. The germline gives CDR1 MNHNS, CDR2 SASEGT. The CDR3 here is CASSRQVNTEAFF. Written as DNA, the CDR3 is TGTGCCAGCAGTAGACAGGTAAACACTGAAGCTTTCTTT.

The rearrangement joins TRBV27 to TRBJ1-2; TRBD1 is a possible D gene (6 bases). With 6 bases removed from V and 2 bases from J, the gap between germline ends came to 13 bases. Per germline, CDR1 MNHEY and CDR2 SMNVEV (reference sequence). CDR3 length equals 14 residues. CDR3 nucleotide sequence: TGTGCCAGCAGGAGAGAGGGGGGAAACTATGGCTACACCTTC. Protein product: CASRREGGNYGYTF.

This chain's CDR3 is CASSATSGESTDTQYF. The CDR3 region has the DNA TGTGCCAGCAGCGCGACTAGCGGGGAGAGCACAGATACGCAGTATTTT. The rearrangement links TRBV9 to TRBJ2-3, with 11 bases matching TRBD2. Trimming took 3 bases from V and 0 from J; bases not matched to a gene: 3. This CDR3 has 16 residues. Germline loops: CDR1 SGDLS, CDR2 YYNGEE.

The rearrangement uses TRBV28 and TRBJ2-2; D is ambiguous. CDR1 is MDHEN and CDR2 is SYDVKM in the germline V gene. V lost 4 bases, J lost 1 base, and 13 bases lay in between. The CDR3 consists of 16 residues. As DNA, the CDR3 is TGTGCCAGCAGTTCATTAGGAGTAAGGAACACCGGGGAGCTGTTTTTT. It specifies CASSSLGVRNTGELFF.

V and J are TRBV13 and TRBJ1-6, with D possibly matching TRBD1 (5 bases). The CDR3 consists of 14 residues. Germline assignment: CDR1 PRHDT and CDR2 FYEKMQ (reference sequence). Trimming left V 5 bases short and J 7 bases short, with 12 bases between. DNA of the CDR3: TGTGCCAGCAGCCAGGGCCGTAAAAATTCACCCCTCCACTTT. This gives the protein CASSQGRKNSPLHF.

This clone was detected a few times. CDR3 amino acids: CASSPRDSEQYF. The CDR3 coding sequence is TGTGCCAGCAGCCCCCGGGATTCCGAGCAGTACTTC. The chain uses TRBV7-9 and TRBJ2-7; weak D call: TRBD2 (5 bases). The CDR3 runs 12 residues. CDR1 and CDR2 from the germline V gene are SEHNR and FQNEAQ (reference sequence). V shed 5 bases and J shed 6 bases, with 11 bases lying between them.

The V and J genes are TRBV7-8 and TRBJ2-1; TRBD2 aligns across 11 bases. The V gene end was trimmed by 3 bases and the J gene end by 7 bases; junction bases not matched to a gene: 5. The CDR3 covers 15 residues. CDR1 SGHVS and CDR2 FQNEAQ come from the germline V gene. The CDR3 sequence is CASSFSGGAANEQFF. The CDR3 nucleotides are TGTGCCAGCAGCTTTAGCGGGGGGGCGGCGAATGAGCAGTTCTTC.

The chain's CDR3 is CASSSGTGAVLHGYTF. In DNA form, the CDR3 reads TGTGCCAGCAGCTCCGGGACAGGGGCGGTCCTCCATGGCTACACCTTC. V and J are TRBV7-6 and TRBJ1-2, with 10 bases aligning to TRBD1. Germline values: CDR1 SGHVS, CDR2 FNYEAQ. J gave up 6 bases and V 4 bases, and 11 bases lay outside the gene matches. The CDR3 extends over 16 amino acids. Full variable domain (rest looked up from reference TRBV7-6 and TRBJ1-2): GAGVSQSPRYKVTKRGQDVALRCDPISGHVSLYWYRQALGQGPEFLTYFNYEAQQDKSGLPNDRFSAERPEGSISTLTIQRTEQRDSAMYRCASSSGTGAVLHGYTFGSGTRLTVV.

The chain employs TRBV4-1 and TRBJ2-7, with 7 bases fitting TRBD2. In germline, CDR1 is MGHRA, CDR2 YSYEKL. The trim removed 1 base at V and 4 bases at J, leaving 7 bases unmatched. This CDR3 region has 15 residues. This CDR3 reads CASSQVGGTNYEQYF. The CDR3 coding sequence is TGCGCCAGCAGCCAAGTGGGGGGGACTAATTACGAGCAGTACTTC.

CDR3 coding DNA: TGTGCCAGCAGTCCTCCCGGGGATACGCAGTATTTT. Its translation is CASSPPGDTQYF. V gene TRBV2 combines with J gene TRBJ2-3; D gene ambiguous. Trimming removed 5 bases from V and 6 bases from J, with 9 bases in between. Germline values: CDR1 SNHLY, CDR2 FYNNEI. This CDR3 spans 12 amino acids. The variable domain in full, with the rest retrieved from reference TRBV2 and TRBJ2-3, is EPEVTQTPSHQVTQMGQEVILRCVPISNHLYFYWYRQILGQKVEFLVSFYNNEISEKSEIFDDQFSVERPDGSNFTLKIRSTKLEDSAMYFCASSPPGDTQYFGPGTRLTVL.

This chain connects TRBV6-1 to TRBJ2-2, with 7 bases identical to TRBD2. This CDR3 region has 14 residues. The junction had 1 base not matched to a gene; V was cut back by 3 bases and J by 3 bases. Germline values: CDR1 MNHNS, CDR2 SASEGT. The CDR3 coding sequence is TGTGCCAGCAGTGACGCGGGGGACACCGGGGAGCTGTTTTTT. This translates into CASSDAGDTGELFF.